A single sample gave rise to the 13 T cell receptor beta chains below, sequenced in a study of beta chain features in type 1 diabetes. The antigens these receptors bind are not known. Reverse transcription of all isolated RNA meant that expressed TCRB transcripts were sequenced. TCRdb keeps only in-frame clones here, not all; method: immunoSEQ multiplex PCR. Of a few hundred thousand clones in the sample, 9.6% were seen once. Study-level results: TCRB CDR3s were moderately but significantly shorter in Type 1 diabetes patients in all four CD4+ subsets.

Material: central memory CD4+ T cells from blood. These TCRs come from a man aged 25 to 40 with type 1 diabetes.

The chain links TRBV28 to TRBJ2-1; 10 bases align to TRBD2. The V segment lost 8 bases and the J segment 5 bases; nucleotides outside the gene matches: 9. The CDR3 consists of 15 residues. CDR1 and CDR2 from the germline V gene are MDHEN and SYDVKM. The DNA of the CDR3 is TGTGCCAGCCCCCCTAGCGGGAGCCGGAACAATGAGCAGTTCTTC. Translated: CASPPSGSRNNEQFF.

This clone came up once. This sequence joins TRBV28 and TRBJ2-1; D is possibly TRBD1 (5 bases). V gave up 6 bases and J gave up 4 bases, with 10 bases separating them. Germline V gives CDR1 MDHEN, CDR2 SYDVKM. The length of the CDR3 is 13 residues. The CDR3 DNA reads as TGTGCCAGCAGCAATAGGGGTTACAATGAGCAGTTCTTC. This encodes CASSNRGYNEQFF.

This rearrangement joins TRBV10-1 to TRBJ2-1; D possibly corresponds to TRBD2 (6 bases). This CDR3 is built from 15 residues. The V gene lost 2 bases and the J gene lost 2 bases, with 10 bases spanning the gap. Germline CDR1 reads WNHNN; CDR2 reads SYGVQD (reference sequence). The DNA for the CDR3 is TGCGCCAGCAGTGAGATGGCTAGCGCCTACAATGAGCAGTTCTTC. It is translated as CASSEMASAYNEQFF.

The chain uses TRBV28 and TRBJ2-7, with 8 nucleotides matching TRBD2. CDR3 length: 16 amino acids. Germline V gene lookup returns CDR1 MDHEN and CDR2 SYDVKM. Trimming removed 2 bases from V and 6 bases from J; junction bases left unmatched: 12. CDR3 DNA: TGTGCCAGCAGTTTAGGTGGGACGGGGGGGTTGAGCGAGCAGTACTTC. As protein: CASSLGGTGGLSEQYF.

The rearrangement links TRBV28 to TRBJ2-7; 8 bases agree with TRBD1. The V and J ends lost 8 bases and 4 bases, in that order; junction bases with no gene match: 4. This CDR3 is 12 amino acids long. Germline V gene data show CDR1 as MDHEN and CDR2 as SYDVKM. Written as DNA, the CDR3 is TGTGCCAGCCAACAGGGGGTTTACGAGCAGTACTTC. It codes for CASQQGVYEQYF. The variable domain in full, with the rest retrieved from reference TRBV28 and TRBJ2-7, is DVKVTQSSRYLVKRTGEKVFLECVQDMDHENMFWYRQDPGLGLRLIYFSYDVKMKEKGDIPEGYSVSREKKERFSLILESASTNQTSMYLCASQQGVYEQYFGPGTRLTVT.

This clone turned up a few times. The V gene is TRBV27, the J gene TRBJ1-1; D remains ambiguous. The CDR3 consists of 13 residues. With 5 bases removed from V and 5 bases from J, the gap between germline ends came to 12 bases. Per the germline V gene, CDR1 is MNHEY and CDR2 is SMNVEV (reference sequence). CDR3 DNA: TGTGCCAGCAGTATCCTCGTGGATACTGAAGCTTTCTTT. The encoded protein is CASSILVDTEAFF.

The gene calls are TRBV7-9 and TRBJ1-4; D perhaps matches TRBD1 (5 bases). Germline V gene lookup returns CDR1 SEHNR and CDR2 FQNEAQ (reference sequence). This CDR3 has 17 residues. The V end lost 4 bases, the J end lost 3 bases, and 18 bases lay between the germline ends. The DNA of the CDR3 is TGTGCCAGCAGCTCGGGGACCCGAGATGACGCTAATGAAAAACTGTTTTTT. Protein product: CASSSGTRDDANEKLFF. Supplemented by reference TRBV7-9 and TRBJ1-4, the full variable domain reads DTGVSQNPRHKITKRGQNVTFRCDPISEHNRLYWYRQTLGQGPEFLTYFQNEAQLEKSRLLSDRFSAERPKGSFSTLEIQRTEQGDSAMYLCASSSGTRDDANEKLFFGSGTQLSVL.

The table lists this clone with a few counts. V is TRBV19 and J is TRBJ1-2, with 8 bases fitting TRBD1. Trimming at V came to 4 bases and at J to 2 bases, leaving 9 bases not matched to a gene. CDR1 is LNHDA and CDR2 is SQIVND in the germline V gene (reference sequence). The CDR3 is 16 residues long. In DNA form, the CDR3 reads TGTGCCAGTAGTACCGGAGGGCGGGACAGGAACTATGGCTACACCTTC. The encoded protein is CASSTGGRDRNYGYTF.

The CDR3 sequence: CASSARIAGGKETQYF. The CDR3 DNA reads TGTGCCAGCAGCGCGCGAATAGCGGGAGGGAAAGAGACCCAGTACTTC. The V call is TRBV9, the J call TRBJ2-5; 11 positions agree with TRBD2. Losses at the gene ends were 3 bases for V and 3 bases for J; bases not matched to a gene: 7. CDR3 length: 16 residues. Germline V gene data show CDR1 as SGDLS and CDR2 as YYNGEE.

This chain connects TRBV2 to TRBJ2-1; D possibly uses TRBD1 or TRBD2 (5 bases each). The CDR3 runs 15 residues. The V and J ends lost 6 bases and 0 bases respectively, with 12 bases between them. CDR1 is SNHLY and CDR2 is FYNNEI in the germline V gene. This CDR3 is CASRNGTGSYNEQFF. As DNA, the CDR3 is TGTGCCAGCAGGAACGGGACGGGCTCCTACAATGAGCAGTTCTTC.

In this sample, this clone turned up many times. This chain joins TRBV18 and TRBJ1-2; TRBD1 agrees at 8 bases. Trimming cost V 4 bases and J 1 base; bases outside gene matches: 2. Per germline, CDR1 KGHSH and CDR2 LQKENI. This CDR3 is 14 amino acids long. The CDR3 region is CASSLGQGNYGYTF. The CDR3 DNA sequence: TGTGCCAGCTCACTTGGACAGGGTAACTATGGCTACACCTTC. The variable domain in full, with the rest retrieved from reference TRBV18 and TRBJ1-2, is NAGVMQNPRHLVRRRGQEARLRCSPMKGHSHVYWYRQLPEEGLKFMVYLQKENIIDESGMPKERFSAEFPKEGPSILRIQQVVRGDSAAYFCASSLGQGNYGYTFGSGTRLTVV.

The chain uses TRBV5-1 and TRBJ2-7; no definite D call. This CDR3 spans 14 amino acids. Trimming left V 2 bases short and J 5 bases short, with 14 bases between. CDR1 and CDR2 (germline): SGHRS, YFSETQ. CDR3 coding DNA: TGCGCCAGCAGCTTCTCCCTCTCCGGAGACGAGCAGTACTTC. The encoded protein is CASSFSLSGDEQYF.

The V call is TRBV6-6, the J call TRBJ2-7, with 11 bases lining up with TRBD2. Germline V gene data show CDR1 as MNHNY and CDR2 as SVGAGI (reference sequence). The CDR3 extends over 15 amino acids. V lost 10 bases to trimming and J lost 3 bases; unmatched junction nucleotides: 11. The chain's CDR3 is CAISHAGTSGYEQYF. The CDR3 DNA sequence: TGTGCCATCAGCCACGCCGGGACTAGCGGCTACGAGCAGTACTTC.